What follows are 4 T cell receptor beta chains derived from one specimen sequenced in a study of CXCR3-negative and CXCR3-positive naive CD8 T cells. Overall study findings and caveats: Naive CXCR3-positive cells had TRB CDR3s more hydrophobic than those of CXCR3-negative naive cells.

No antigen is known for these receptors. UMI-labeled 5' RACE yielded the TRB cDNA libraries. TCRdb reprocessed the 5' RACE reads, with one entry per CDR3 protein and no DNA. This sample's table reports some 150,000 distinct CDR3 sequences. Sequencing was performed on naive CXCR3+ CD8+ T cells from blood. Subset of the sample: CD45RO-CCR7+CD27+CD95- naive CD8+ T cells expressing CXCR3 (TNR3+). These receptors all stem from a human donor in good health. Some clones in this sample may be carry-over from other donors' samples.

The rearrangement uses TRBV7-6 and TRBJ2-1; the D call from TCRdb, TRBD2, cannot be confirmed without DNA. The V gene's germline CDR1 is SGHVS and CDR2 FNYEAQ. The CDR3 sequence is 15 residues long. The CDR3 here is CASSSLSGGANEQFF.

The rearrangement links TRBV20-1 to TRBJ2-7; TCRdb's D call of TRBD2 is untestable without DNA. CDR1 DFQATT and CDR2 SNEGSKA come from the germline V gene (reference sequence). This CDR3 has 15 amino acids. The CDR3 sequence: CSARVEGKSSYEQYF.

This chain uses TRBV28 with TRBJ2-5; TCRdb indicates TRBD1, and absent DNA this call remains unverified. The germline gives CDR1 MDHEN, CDR2 SYDVKM. The CDR3 runs 14 residues. CDR3: CASSRGRGQETQYF.

The chain employs TRBV11-3 and TRBJ2-3; the D gene TCRdb calls, TRBD1, cannot be checked with no DNA. Germline V gives CDR1 SGHNT, CDR2 YENEEA. The CDR3 consists of 19 residues. This CDR3 is CASSLGTGGFADLTDTQYF.